The 20 T cell receptor beta chains below all came from one sample that was sequenced in a study of blood T cell repertoires in COVID-19. The method was immunoSEQ multiplex PCR; TCRdb's version includes in-frame clones alone and lacks a portion of them. This table has 65,000 to 90,000 clones, 88% appearing once. The specimen sequenced was peripheral blood. The origin of the receptors is a human donor in a cohort sampled during active COVID-19.

The chain combines TRBV19 with TRBJ1-2, with D possibly TRBD1 on 5 matching bases. Deletions cut 5 bases from V and 4 bases from J, with 14 bases between. This CDR3 is built from 14 residues. Germline V lookup: CDR1 LNHDA, CDR2 SQIVND (reference sequence). The CDR3 sequence is CASSGGAGIYGYTF. As DNA, the CDR3 is TGTGCCAGTAGTGGAGGGGCAGGCATCTATGGCTACACCTTC.

V and J are TRBV29-1 and TRBJ1-4; 8 nucleotides match TRBD1. The ends lost 7 bases at V and 7 bases at J; junction bases unmatched: 14. Per germline, CDR1 SQVTM and CDR2 ANQGSEA. This CDR3 spans 15 amino acids. This CDR3 is CSAGAGGVSGEKLFF. CDR3 sequence (DNA): TGCAGCGCGGGGGCAGGGGGCGTATCGGGTGAAAAACTGTTTTTT.

The gene calls are TRBV28 and TRBJ1-5; D is possibly TRBD1 (6 bases). Germline V gene sequence: CDR1 MDHEN, CDR2 SYDVKM. The CDR3 consists of 13 residues. V gave up 6 bases and J gave up 4 bases, with 10 bases separating them. The CDR3 sequence is CASSRQGNQPQHF. For the CDR3, the DNA is TGTGCCAGCAGCAGGCAGGGGAATCAGCCCCAGCATTTT. The whole variable domain, remainder taken from reference TRBV28 and TRBJ1-5, is DVKVTQSSRYLVKRTGEKVFLECVQDMDHENMFWYRQDPGLGLRLIYFSYDVKMKEKGDIPEGYSVSREKKERFSLILESASTNQTSMYLCASSRQGNQPQHFGDGTRLSIL.

The chain combines TRBV7-9 with TRBJ2-1; TRBD2 might be the D (7 bases). The germline gives CDR1 SEHNR, CDR2 FQNEAQ (reference sequence). The CDR3 sequence is 18 residues long. V was trimmed by 0 bases and J by 7 bases, leaving 22 bases between them. This CDR3 is CASSLALTGGAGSNEQFF. The DNA for the CDR3 is TGTGCCAGCAGCTTAGCGCTAACGGGGGGCGCTGGCTCAAATGAGCAGTTCTTC.

The genes are TRBV5-4 and TRBJ2-1; 9 bases fit TRBD1. With V trimmed by 0 bases and J by 8 bases, 9 bases remained unmatched. Germline V gene sequence: CDR1 SGHNT, CDR2 YYREEE (reference sequence). The CDR3 length is 16 residues. CDR3 DNA: TGTGCCAGCAGCTTGGCCCTAACAGGGGGCGGGGATGAGCAGTTCTTC. It yields the protein CASSLALTGGGDEQFF.

The chain joins TRBV19 to TRBJ1-3, with 10 bases fitting TRBD1. This CDR3 has 13 residues. V lost 5 bases to trimming and J lost 8 bases; unmatched junction nucleotides: 3. The germline CDR1 and CDR2 sequences are LNHDA and SQIVND (reference sequence). CDR3 bases: TGTGCCAGTAGTCGGGACAGGGGCCACACCATATATTTT. Amino acids: CASSRDRGHTIYF. The complete variable domain, with remaining parts taken from reference TRBV19 and TRBJ1-3, reads DGGITQSPKYLFRKEGQNVTLSCEQNLNHDAMYWYRQDPGQGLRLIYYSQIVNDFQKGDIAEGYSVSREKKESFPLTVTSAQKNPTAFYLCASSRDRGHTIYFGEGSWLTVV.

V is TRBV7-8 and J is TRBJ2-7, with unresolved D. In germline, CDR1 is SGHVS, CDR2 FQNEAQ. Trimming pared 1 base from V and 0 bases from J, leaving 10 bases between. This CDR3 is built from 15 residues. CDR3 region: CASSLEAVSSYEQYF. In DNA, the CDR3 is TGTGCCAGCAGCTTAGAGGCGGTGAGCTCCTACGAGCAGTACTTC. Full variable domain (missing parts from reference TRBV7-8 and TRBJ2-7): GAGVSQSPRYKVAKRGQDVALRCDPISGHVSLFWYQQALGQGPEFLTYFQNEAQLDKSGLPSDRFFAERPEGSVSTLKIQRTQQEDSAVYLCASSLEAVSSYEQYFGPGTRLTVT.

The chain joins TRBV5-1 to TRBJ2-2; no clear D gene. Germline V CDR1 and CDR2: SGHRS, YFSETQ. There are 16 residues in the CDR3. Deletions cut 1 base from V and 0 bases from J, with 10 bases between. CDR3 sequence reads: CASSLQAAANTGELFF. The DNA of the CDR3 is TGCGCCAGCAGCTTGCAGGCCGCCGCGAACACCGGGGAGCTGTTTTTT. Supplemented by reference TRBV5-1 and TRBJ2-2, the full variable domain reads KAGVTQTPRYLIKTRGQQVTLSCSPISGHRSVSWYQQTPGQGLQFLFEYFSETQRNKGNFPGRFSGRQFSNSRSEMNVSTLELGDSALYLCASSLQAAANTGELFFGEGSRLTVL.

This chain links TRBV19 with TRBJ2-7; TRBD1 is a possible D gene (5 bases). Germline V lookup: CDR1 LNHDA, CDR2 SQIVND (reference sequence). Trimming left V 9 bases short and J 0 bases short, with 12 bases between. CDR3 size: 13 residues. CDR3 region: CASSQGVSYEQYF. The CDR3 DNA follows: TGTGCCAGCAGTCAAGGGGTCTCCTACGAGCAGTACTTC.

This chain joins TRBV7-6 and TRBJ1-1; D is undetermined. The germline V gene encodes CDR1 SGHVS and CDR2 FNYEAQ. V lost 7 bases and J lost 0, with 15 bases in between. CDR3 length: 15 amino acids. The CDR3 is CASTRRAGMNTEAFF. The CDR3 DNA follows: TGTGCCAGCACCCGTCGGGCGGGGATGAACACTGAAGCTTTCTTT.

The chain links TRBV27 to TRBJ2-7; TRBD2 might be the D (6 bases). V was trimmed by 6 bases and J by 6 bases, leaving 15 bases between them. CDR1 is MNHEY and CDR2 is SMNVEV in the germline V gene (reference sequence). The CDR3 totals 13 residues. The CDR3 bases are TGTGCCAGCAGAGATCCGGGAGTTTCCGAGCAGTACTTC. Translating it yields CASRDPGVSEQYF.

The V and J genes are TRBV20-1 and TRBJ2-5; D is undetermined. V lost 3 bases and J lost 1, with 12 bases in between. From germline, CDR1 is DFQATT and CDR2 SNEGSKA (reference sequence). This CDR3 region has 14 residues. CDR3 amino acids: CSASDLWPQETQYF. In DNA form, the CDR3 reads TGCAGTGCTAGTGATCTTTGGCCCCAAGAGACCCAGTACTTC.

The CDR3 nucleotides are TGCGCCAGCAGCTTACTGGGACAGGGGGCGGACGAGCAGTACTTC. It codes for CASSLLGQGADEQYF. The chain recombines TRBV5-1 with TRBJ2-7; 12 positions match TRBD1. Trimming at V came to 2 bases and at J to 5 bases, leaving 5 bases not matched to a gene. This CDR3 region has 15 residues. Germline V gene lookup returns CDR1 SGHRS and CDR2 YFSETQ.

The rearrangement joins TRBV25-1 to TRBJ2-7, with TRBD1 matching over 7 bases. Looked up from germline, CDR1 is MGHDK and CDR2 is SYGVNS. The CDR3 is made up of 14 amino acids. V was pared by 4 bases and J by 0 bases, with 3 bases of the junction left unmatched. The CDR3 sequence is CASSGQGISYEQYF. The CDR3 bases are TGTGCCAGCAGTGGACAGGGTATCTCCTACGAGCAGTACTTC.

This clone was seen just once. This chain links TRBV4-3 with TRBJ1-6, with 9 positions matching TRBD1. V dropped 1 base and J dropped 10; count of bases not matched to a gene: 5. The CDR3 has 15 residues. Per germline, CDR1 LGHNA and CDR2 YSLEER. This CDR3 reads CASSQGTGTGSPLHF. In DNA form, the CDR3 reads TGCGCCAGCAGCCAAGGGACAGGGACAGGGTCACCCCTCCACTTT.

This clone has just one count. This rearrangement joins TRBV6-5 to TRBJ2-7, with TRBD2 matching over 7 bases. Germline trimming cut 2 bases from V and 6 bases from J; bases unmatched to any gene: 10. CDR1 is MNHEY and CDR2 is SVGAGI in the germline V gene. The CDR3 sequence is 15 residues long. The CDR3 nucleotides are TGTGCCAGCAGTTACCTGGTGGGAGGGCCTGGCGAGCAGTACTTC. Its protein is CASSYLVGGPGEQYF.

This sequence joins TRBV3-1 (or the pseudogene TRBV3-2) and TRBJ2-5, with 7 positions matching TRBD1. There are 14 residues in the CDR3. CDR1 and CDR2 (germline): LGHDT, YNNKEL (reference sequence). V lost 4 bases, J lost 7 bases, and 9 bases stayed unmatched. The CDR3 reads CASSPRQGRATQYF. CDR3 DNA: TGTGCCAGCAGCCCCAGACAGGGTAGGGCGACCCAGTACTTC.

This CDR3 is CASSSGTSGGEQFF. CDR3 DNA: TGTGCCAGCAGCTCGGGGACTAGCGGGGGCGAGCAGTTCTTC. The chain links TRBV7-8 to TRBJ2-1; TRBD2 agrees at 14 bases. The germline V gene has CDR1 SGHVS and CDR2 FQNEAQ. The CDR3 consists of 14 residues. V lost 4 bases, J lost 10 bases, and 3 bases stayed unmatched.

J is TRBJ2-7 and V is TRBV5-1; TRBD1 might be the D (5 bases). V lost 2 bases to trimming and J lost 5 bases, with 17 bases between them. Germline CDR1 reads SGHRS; CDR2 reads YFSETQ. The CDR3 length is 15 residues. The CDR3 DNA is TGCGCCAGCAGCTTTGGTAGCAGGGCTAACGACGAGCAGTACTTC. Translation: CASSFGSRANDEQYF.

J is TRBJ2-5 and V is TRBV5-1; the D gene is possibly TRBD1 (6 bases). Germline lookup yields CDR1 SGHRS and CDR2 YFSETQ. Trimming left V 0 bases short and J 4 bases short, with 10 bases between. The CDR3 covers 14 residues. Here the CDR3 reads CASSLEAGAETQYF. The CDR3 DNA sequence: TGCGCCAGCAGCTTGGAGGCAGGGGCAGAGACCCAGTACTTC.